The text below deals with one T cell receptor (beta chain). Synthetic spike-ins, TCR analog templates, were added into each PCR. The method was immunoSEQ multiplex PCR; TCRdb's version includes in-frame clones alone and lacks a portion of them. The sample has 38,000 or so clones, 83% seen once. The study enrolled patients with locally advanced or metastatic urothelial carcinoma. V lost 2 bases, J lost 4 bases, and 5 bases stayed unmatched. Germline lookup yields CDR1 MGHDK and CDR2 SYGVNS. The CDR3 consists of 15 residues. This record belongs to a study of PD-L1 blockade in urothelial cancer. Study information: Atezolizumab 1,200 mg was given intravenously every 3 weeks, starting 2014.

This chain uses TRBV25-1 with TRBJ1-1, with 9 bases lining up with TRBD1. This clonotype was sampled from a man between 60 and 75 years old with urothelial cancer. The sample in question was PBMCs, obtained around atezolizumab (anti-PD-L1) treatment. The CDR3 reads CASSEIGQGTTEAFF. CDR3 coding DNA: TGTGCCAGCAGTGAAATCGGACAGGGGACCACTGAAGCTTTCTTT. The full variable domain, its missing parts supplied by reference TRBV25-1 and TRBJ1-1, is EADIYQTPRYLVIGTGKKITLECSQTMGHDKMYWYQQDPGMELHLIHYSYGVNSTEKGDLSSESTVSRIRTEHFPLTLESARPSHTSQYLCASSEIGQGTTEAFFGQGTRLTVV.